Listed here are 8 T cell receptor beta chains from one sample, sequenced in a study of Graves' ophthalmopathy and Graves' hyperthyroidism. Amplified material comprised TCR beta CDR3 regions derived from RNA transcripts. An initial RT-PCR round employing HTBI primers preceded a second-round multiplex PCR. TCRdb passed the multiplex PCR reads through MiXCR, listing each CDR3 protein once. The table records over a million distinct CDR3 sequences, roughly two fifths of them present only once. The material sequenced was peripheral blood or thyroid tissue (not recorded which). These receptors came from an adult man with Graves' hyperthyroidism.

The chain joins TRBV20-1 to TRBJ1-4; no reliable D call. V was pared by 1 base and J by 7 bases, with 10 bases between. From germline, CDR1 is DFQATT and CDR2 SNEGSKA (reference sequence). CDR3 length equals 13 residues. In DNA form, the CDR3 reads TGCAGTGCTAGAGTGAGCGGGTTTGAAAAACTGTTTTTT. Protein product: CSARVSGFEKLFF.

This chain connects TRBV7-6 to TRBJ2-7; the D is unclear. There are 15 residues in the CDR3. From germline, CDR1 is SGHVS and CDR2 FNYEAQ. V was shortened by 3 bases and J by 2 bases, with 14 bases between the two germline ends. CDR3 sequence (DNA): TGTGCCAGCAGCTTGGGGATCCAGCCAACCTACGAGCAGTACTTC. Amino acids: CASSLGIQPTYEQYF.

The chain uses TRBV19 and TRBJ2-7, with TRBD2 identical over 7 bases. The CDR3 has 14 amino acids. The V gene end was trimmed by 8 bases and the J gene end by 2 bases; junction bases not matched to a gene: 9. CDR1 and CDR2 (germline): LNHDA, SQIVND (reference sequence). The CDR3 spells CASGGSLVPYEQYF. Written as DNA, the CDR3 is TGTGCCAGTGGCGGGAGTTTGGTCCCCTACGAGCAGTACTTC.

The chain is built from TRBV12-3 or TRBV12-4 and TRBJ2-7, with 7 bases that match TRBD2. With 4 bases clipped from V and 6 bases from J, the junction kept 15 bases outside the gene matches. CDR3 length: 16 residues. The CDR3 DNA follows: TGTGCCAGCAGTTCCCTAAGGATGGCGGGAGAAGGCGAGCAGTACTTC. This codes for CASSSLRMAGEGEQYF.

The genes are TRBV29-1 and TRBJ1-2; 7 nucleotides agree with TRBD1. The CDR3 sequence is 13 residues long. Trimming at V came to 7 bases and at J to 10 bases, leaving 15 bases not matched to a gene. Germline-derived CDR1 and CDR2 are SQVTM and ANQGSEA. CDR3 residues: CSAGSDRTGIYTF. CDR3 DNA: TGCAGCGCAGGGTCAGACAGGACAGGTATCTACACCTTC.

This clonotype showed up many times. The chain joins TRBV7-2 to TRBJ1-1, with TRBD1 as a possible D gene (5 bases). The CDR3 runs to 13 residues. In germline, CDR1 is SGHTA, CDR2 FQGNSA. Between the trimmed V and J ends, which lost 3 bases and 4 bases, there was a span of 9 bases. CDR3: CASSFRGGTEAFF. As DNA, the CDR3 is TGTGCCAGCAGCTTTAGGGGAGGCACTGAAGCTTTCTTT.

The chain recombines TRBV10-3 with TRBJ1-2; weak D call: TRBD1 (6 bases). The CDR3 is 13 residues long. Deletions cut 6 bases from V and 2 bases from J, with 10 bases between. In germline, CDR1 is ENHRY, CDR2 SYGVKD. CDR3 in amino acids: CAIRGHQNYGYTF. The CDR3 nucleotides read TGTGCCATCAGGGGACACCAGAACTATGGCTACACCTTC.

Ten or more counts support this clonotype. The V call is TRBV4-3, the J call TRBJ2-5; 7 bases match TRBD2. Germline V gene lookup returns CDR1 LGHNA and CDR2 YSLEER. The V gene end was trimmed by 0 bases and the J gene end by 5 bases; junction bases not matched to a gene: 6. CDR3 length: 15 residues. The CDR3 sequence: CASSQEAGDGETQYF. The CDR3 coding sequence is TGCGCCAGCAGCCAAGAGGCGGGAGATGGGGAGACCCAGTACTTC.